Presented here are 23 T cell receptor beta chains from one specimen sequenced in a study of blood T cell repertoires in COVID-19 (dated by TCRdb to 2019 to 2021). The library came from the immunoSEQ multiplex PCR assay. TCRdb took this table from immuneACCESS and kept in-frame rearrangements with V and J called. Such tables lack part of the clones; where checked against another copy, unresolved V genes explain under half of the gap, and the rest is unexplained. Recorded for this sample are about 72,000 clones; 70% to 90% of them occurred a single time. The ten largest clones add up to around 9.9% of the sample. Sequencing was done on a sample of peripheral blood. The receptors originated from a man aged 65-85 years with active or convalescent COVID-19.

The chain recombines TRBV10-2 with TRBJ1-3, with no clear D. The V end lost 6 bases, the J end lost 4 bases, and 7 bases lay between the germline ends. Germline V gene data show CDR1 as WSHSY and CDR2 as SAAADI. There are 12 residues in the CDR3. The CDR3, as DNA: TGCGCCAGCAGGACACCGGGAAACACCATATATTTT. The encoded protein is CASRTPGNTIYF.

V usage is TRBV4-3 and J usage is TRBJ2-3, with 8 bases lining up with TRBD2. The CDR3 length is 16 residues. J lost 4 bases, V lost 0 bases, and 6 bases had no gene match. Per the germline V gene, CDR1 is LGHNA and CDR2 is YSLEER. CDR3 coding DNA: TGCGCCAGCAGCCAAGATCCCAGCGGGAGACCAGATACGCAGTATTTT. As protein: CASSQDPSGRPDTQYF.

The gene calls are TRBV29-1 and TRBJ1-2; TRBD1 is a possible D gene (5 bases). Deletions cut 6 bases from V and 8 bases from J, with 16 bases between. In germline, CDR1 is SQVTM, CDR2 ANQGSEA. This CDR3 contains 12 residues. CDR3: CSVWTIDRGYTF. The CDR3 nucleotides are TGCAGCGTCTGGACAATCGATCGGGGCTACACCTTC.

Only a few counts were recorded for this clone. The chain combines TRBV4-2 with TRBJ2-7; 7 bases agree with TRBD2. The ends lost 1 base at V and 4 bases at J; junction bases unmatched: 10. The CDR3 runs to 16 residues. Germline loops: CDR1 LGHNA, CDR2 YNFKEQ. The CDR3 sequence: CASSQVQGGSKYEQYF. The CDR3 region has the DNA TGTGCCAGCAGCCAAGTGCAGGGCGGGAGTAAATACGAGCAGTACTTC.

This clone has a handful of counts. The chain uses TRBV28 and TRBJ1-5; D is unresolved. The CDR3 runs 15 residues. Germline V gene sequence: CDR1 MDHEN, CDR2 SYDVKM. Trimming left V 3 bases short and J 6 bases short, with 15 bases between. In DNA, the CDR3 is TGTGCCAGCAGTTTCTCCCCGCGGGTGGGTCAGCCCCAGCATTTT. It encodes CASSFSPRVGQPQHF. The whole variable domain, remainder taken from reference TRBV28 and TRBJ1-5, is DVKVTQSSRYLVKRTGEKVFLECVQDMDHENMFWYRQDPGLGLRLIYFSYDVKMKEKGDIPEGYSVSREKKERFSLILESASTNQTSMYLCASSFSPRVGQPQHFGDGTRLSIL.

This clone appeared a few times. V and J are TRBV3-1 (or the pseudogene TRBV3-2) and TRBJ2-2; D is unclear. The CDR3 has 14 amino acids. Germline-derived CDR1 and CDR2 are LGHDT and YNNKEL (reference sequence). V lost 1 base, J lost 1 base, and 4 bases lay in between. CDR3: CASSQVGNTGELFF. The CDR3 nucleotides read TGTGCCAGCAGCCAAGTCGGGAACACCGGGGAGCTGTTTTTT.

The V gene is TRBV7-6, the J gene TRBJ2-7; maybe TRBD2 (5 bases). This CDR3 spans 14 amino acids. V lost 5 bases, J lost 9 bases, and 20 bases lay in between. Germline values: CDR1 SGHVS, CDR2 FNYEAQ. DNA of the CDR3: TGTGCCAGCAGCCCTAGCCTTGGCTACGAGCGGCAGTACTTC. Residues: CASSPSLGYERQYF.

This sequence joins TRBV5-1 and TRBJ1-2; the D gene is possibly TRBD1 (6 bases). The CDR3 loop spans 13 amino acids. The V and J ends lost 6 bases and 8 bases respectively, with 17 bases between them. From germline, CDR1 is SGHRS and CDR2 YFSETQ. CDR3 nucleotides: TGCGCCAGCACTCGTGAGGGGGACCGGGGCTACACCTTC. This encodes CASTREGDRGYTF.

The chain carries TRBV4-1 and TRBJ2-2, with 8 positions matching TRBD2. J lost 3 bases, V lost 4 bases, and 4 bases had no gene match. Germline V gene sequence: CDR1 MGHRA, CDR2 YSYEKL. This CDR3 has 15 residues. The CDR3 DNA is TGCGCCAGCAGCCGGACTAGCAGCGACACCGGGGAGCTGTTTTTT. Translation gives CASSRTSSDTGELFF.

V gene TRBV25-1 combines with J gene TRBJ2-3; perhaps TRBD2 as D (6 bases). Trimming removed 4 bases at V and 1 base at J, with 12 bases between. The CDR3 is 15 amino acids. The germline CDR1 and CDR2 sequences are MGHDK and SYGVNS. CDR3 sequence: CASSVGGFGTDTQYF. Here the CDR3 DNA reads TGTGCCAGCAGTGTTGGGGGGTTTGGCACAGATACGCAGTATTTT.

The rearrangement links TRBV27 to TRBJ2-3, with 13 positions matching TRBD2. The J segment lost 0 bases and the V segment lost 6 bases, leaving 9 bases of the junction unmatched. Germline V gene lookup returns CDR1 MNHEY and CDR2 SMNVEV (reference sequence). CDR3 length: 18 amino acids. In DNA form, the CDR3 reads TGTGCCAGCAGCTCTGGACTAGCGGGAGCCTCTAGCACAGATACGCAGTATTTT. The encoded protein is CASSSGLAGASSTDTQYF.

This clone came up a few times. The chain carries TRBV3-1 (or the pseudogene TRBV3-2) and TRBJ2-1; the D is unclear. The germline V and J ends were trimmed by 4 bases and 6 bases, with 7 bases remaining between them. Germline CDR1 LGHDT, CDR2 YNNKEL (reference sequence). The CDR3 consists of 12 residues. The chain's CDR3 is CASSPVGNEQFF. Written as DNA, the CDR3 is TGTGCCAGCAGCCCTGTCGGCAATGAGCAGTTCTTC.

The CDR3 here is CASSPSTSGEIHEQYF. The CDR3, as DNA: TGTGCCAGCTCACCATCTACTAGCGGCGAGATCCACGAGCAGTACTTC. The genes are TRBV18 and TRBJ2-7, with TRBD2 matching 8 bases. CDR1 KGHSH and CDR2 LQKENI come from the germline V gene. V lost 2 bases and J lost 5; bases outside the gene matches: 11. This CDR3 spans 16 amino acids.

V usage is TRBV18 and J usage is TRBJ2-1; D is ambiguous. The V gene lost 2 bases and the J gene lost 4 bases, with 12 bases spanning the gap. Germline loops: CDR1 KGHSH, CDR2 LQKENI. The CDR3 runs to 15 residues. The CDR3 sequence: CASSPGPNYYNEQFF. DNA of the CDR3: TGTGCCAGCTCACCAGGGCCTAATTATTACAATGAGCAGTTCTTC.

The V call is TRBV5-4, the J call TRBJ2-7; the match to TRBD2 covers 7 bases. Germline-derived CDR1 and CDR2 are SGHNT and YYREEE (reference sequence). This CDR3 has 15 residues. V shed 4 bases, J shed 4 bases, and the junction held 11 bases outside the gene matches. CDR3 coding DNA: TGTGCCAGCAGCCCCCTCCCTGGACTAGAATACGAGCAGTACTTC. This encodes CASSPLPGLEYEQYF.

The chain is built from TRBV7-9 and TRBJ2-1, with 14 bases aligning to TRBD2. Germline CDR1 and CDR2: SEHNR and FQNEAQ (reference sequence). The CDR3 contains 16 residues. The J segment lost 6 bases and the V segment lost 5 bases, leaving 6 bases of the junction unmatched. The CDR3 region is CASSLLGLAGGNEQFF. CDR3 DNA: TGTGCCAGCAGCCTACTCGGACTAGCGGGAGGCAATGAGCAGTTCTTC. Looking up the rest from reference TRBV7-9 and TRBJ2-1 gives the full variable domain: DTGVSQNPRHKITKRGQNVTFRCDPISEHNRLYWYRQTLGQGPEFLTYFQNEAQLEKSRLLSDRFSAERPKGSFSTLEIQRTEQGDSAMYLCASSLLGLAGGNEQFFGPGTRLTVL.

V and J are TRBV20-1 and TRBJ2-5, with D unclear. The V end lost 3 bases, the J end lost 5 bases, and 4 bases lay between the germline ends. The CDR3 is made up of 10 amino acids. Germline CDR1 DFQATT, CDR2 SNEGSKA (reference sequence). The CDR3 protein is CSASLETQYF. The CDR3 bases are TGCAGTGCTAGTCTGGAGACCCAGTACTTC.

V and J are TRBV6-1 and TRBJ1-4; tentatively, D is TRBD1 (6 bases). The length of the CDR3 is 15 residues. CDR1 is MNHNS and CDR2 is SASEGT in the germline V gene. Trimming took off 0 bases at V and 8 bases at J, with 13 bases between the two ends. CDR3 DNA sequence: TGTGCCAGCAGTGAAGCCCCGTGGACAGAAGAAAAACTGTTTTTT. Encoded protein: CASSEAPWTEEKLFF.

V and J are TRBV7-3 and TRBJ2-1, with D possibly TRBD2 on 5 matching bases. In germline, CDR1 is SGHTA, CDR2 FQGTGA. The CDR3 runs to 16 residues. The V end lost 0 bases, the J end lost 5 bases, and 14 bases lay between the germline ends. CDR3 sequence reads: CASSLTPSTGNNEQFF. DNA of the CDR3: TGTGCCAGCAGCTTAACTCCCAGTACGGGGAACAATGAGCAGTTCTTC. The variable domain in full, completed from reference TRBV7-3 and TRBJ2-1, reads GAGVSQTPSNKVTEKGKYVELRCDPISGHTALYWYRQSLGQGPEFLIYFQGTGAADDSGLPNDRFFAVRPEGSVSTLKIQRTERGDSAVYLCASSLTPSTGNNEQFFGPGTRLTVL.

The chain joins TRBV6-5 to TRBJ2-7; a possible D gene is TRBD2 (6 bases). The V gene's germline CDR1 is MNHEY and CDR2 SVGAGI. The CDR3 covers 13 residues. V lost 3 bases and J lost 6, with 12 bases in between. The CDR3 sequence: CASSYFGSGEQYF. The CDR3, as DNA: TGTGCCAGCAGTTATTTCGGGAGCGGCGAGCAGTACTTC.

The V gene is TRBV5-4, the J gene TRBJ1-4, with D perhaps TRBD1 (6 bases). CDR1 is SGHNT, CDR2 YYREEE, per germline (reference sequence). The CDR3 extends over 14 amino acids. V shed 3 bases and J shed 7 bases, with 13 bases lying between them. In nucleotides, the CDR3 is TGTGCCAGCAGCTCGTGGCAGGGGAGTGAAAAACTGTTTTTT. It specifies CASSSWQGSEKLFF.

Only a few counts were recorded for this clone. The chain links TRBV10-3 to TRBJ1-1, with D unresolved. The germline CDR1 and CDR2 sequences are ENHRY and SYGVKD. Trimming removed 3 bases at V and 1 base at J, with 12 bases between. The CDR3 is 15 residues long. CDR3 nucleotides: TGTGCCATCAGTGATTACGGGATCCAGAACACTGAAGCTTTCTTT. It codes for CAISDYGIQNTEAFF.

In this sample, this clone turned up a few times. The chain links TRBV30 to TRBJ2-5; TRBD1 matches 7 bases. Germline values: CDR1 GTSNPN, CDR2 SVGIG (reference sequence). CDR3 length equals 14 residues. J lost 4 bases, V lost 3 bases, and 8 bases had no gene match. For the CDR3, the DNA is TGTGCCTGGAGGGAGAGGGGGCGCGGAGAGACCCAGTACTTC. This sequence encodes CAWRERGRGETQYF.